These T cell receptor beta chains were read from a single sample in a study of CD8 T cells in Susac syndrome. TCRdb re-derived calls from the immunoSEQ multiplex PCR reads in MiXCR, one entry per CDR3 protein. Of 200,000 to 250,000 distinct CDR3 sequences in the sample, roughly 95% are singletons; the top ten hold about 0.07%. Sequenced input: CD4+ T cells from PBMCs. The receptors were gathered from a human donor with multiple sclerosis. Each CDR3 is given with its conserved first and last residue. Fields, in order: V gene, J gene, CDR3 protein.

V gene: TRBV20-1; J gene: TRBJ2-5; CDR3 protein: CSARDQGETQYF
V gene: TRBV12-3/TRBV12-4; J gene: TRBJ2-7; CDR3 protein: CASSLGQGANEQYF
V gene: TRBV28; J gene: TRBJ1-5; CDR3 protein: CASTGRDSLINQPQHF
V gene: TRBV6-5; J gene: TRBJ2-3; CDR3 protein: CASSYFSTPSSTDTQYF
V gene: TRBV7-9; J gene: TRBJ2-2; CDR3 protein: CASSLDGRGAGELFF
V gene: TRBV11-2; J gene: TRBJ1-1; CDR3 protein: CASSLDGTYTEAFF
V gene: TRBV29-1; J gene: TRBJ1-2; CDR3 protein: CSVEPAGVGYTF
V gene: TRBV6-5; J gene: TRBJ2-7; CDR3 protein: CASSSPSGGTYEQYF
V gene: TRBV3-1; J gene: TRBJ1-6; CDR3 protein: CASSQAPGTTPLHF
V gene: TRBV29-1; J gene: TRBJ2-2; CDR3 protein: CSVKPGLNTGELFF
V gene: TRBV4-1; J gene: TRBJ2-1; CDR3 protein: CASCPSVLRTGSYNEQFF
V gene: TRBV5-1; J gene: TRBJ2-3; CDR3 protein: CASSWGLSSTDTQYF
V gene: TRBV24-1; J gene: TRBJ2-2; CDR3 protein: CATSFTRGPTGELFF
V gene: TRBV7-8; J gene: TRBJ1-6; CDR3 protein: CASSGGRTLIPLHF
V gene: TRBV6-5; J gene: TRBJ1-1; CDR3 protein: CASSSTGLNTEAFF
V gene: TRBV6-4; J gene: TRBJ2-2; CDR3 protein: CASSDGSRELFF
V gene: TRBV20-1; J gene: TRBJ1-1; CDR3 protein: CSARVRQGGSTEAFF
V gene: TRBV6-1; J gene: TRBJ1-2; CDR3 protein: CASRAASSSGYGYTF
V gene: TRBV5-1; J gene: TRBJ2-7; CDR3 protein: CASSPDGPVYEQYF
V gene: TRBV15; J gene: TRBJ1-3; CDR3 protein: CATSRLQGASGNTIYF
V gene: TRBV21-1; J gene: TRBJ2-1; CDR3 protein: CASSTVRPTSEQFF
V gene: TRBV7-9; J gene: TRBJ2-3; CDR3 protein: CASSSGAYLDTQYF
V gene: TRBV5-6; J gene: TRBJ1-1; CDR3 protein: CASSSWLGPYTEAFF
V gene: TRBV20-1; J gene: TRBJ1-1; CDR3 protein: CSALKGRYTEAFF
V gene: TRBV6-5; J gene: TRBJ1-2; CDR3 protein: CASSPGGAYGYTF
V gene: TRBV7-9; J gene: TRBJ2-1; CDR3 protein: CASSRMANEQFF
V gene: TRBV29-1; J gene: TRBJ1-1; CDR3 protein: CGVVSWGGLNTEAFF
V gene: TRBV7-3; J gene: TRBJ2-1; CDR3 protein: CASSLLLGKHEQFF
V gene: TRBV15; J gene: TRBJ1-4; CDR3 protein: CATNQQGLDEKLFF
V gene: TRBV29-1; J gene: TRBJ1-1; CDR3 protein: CSVVPGAKSTEAFF
V gene: TRBV3-1; J gene: TRBJ2-3; CDR3 protein: CASSQDSDRFTDTQYF
V gene: TRBV14; J gene: TRBJ2-1; CDR3 protein: CASSQDLQGNEQFF
V gene: TRBV9; J gene: TRBJ2-3; CDR3 protein: CASSVVGIPTDTQYF
V gene: TRBV18; J gene: TRBJ2-2; CDR3 protein: CASSRTRGAASGELFF
V gene: TRBV3-1; J gene: TRBJ1-1; CDR3 protein: CASSLLTDTEAFF
V gene: TRBV24-1; J gene: TRBJ1-3; CDR3 protein: CATSDGRGAGNTIYF
V gene: TRBV9; J gene: TRBJ1-1; CDR3 protein: CASSGQGITEAFF
V gene: TRBV7-9; J gene: TRBJ2-1; CDR3 protein: CASSSERSSYNEQFF
V gene: TRBV7-9; J gene: TRBJ1-2; CDR3 protein: CASSLEVFLGYTF
V gene: TRBV28; J gene: TRBJ2-1; CDR3 protein: CASRPLDNEQFF